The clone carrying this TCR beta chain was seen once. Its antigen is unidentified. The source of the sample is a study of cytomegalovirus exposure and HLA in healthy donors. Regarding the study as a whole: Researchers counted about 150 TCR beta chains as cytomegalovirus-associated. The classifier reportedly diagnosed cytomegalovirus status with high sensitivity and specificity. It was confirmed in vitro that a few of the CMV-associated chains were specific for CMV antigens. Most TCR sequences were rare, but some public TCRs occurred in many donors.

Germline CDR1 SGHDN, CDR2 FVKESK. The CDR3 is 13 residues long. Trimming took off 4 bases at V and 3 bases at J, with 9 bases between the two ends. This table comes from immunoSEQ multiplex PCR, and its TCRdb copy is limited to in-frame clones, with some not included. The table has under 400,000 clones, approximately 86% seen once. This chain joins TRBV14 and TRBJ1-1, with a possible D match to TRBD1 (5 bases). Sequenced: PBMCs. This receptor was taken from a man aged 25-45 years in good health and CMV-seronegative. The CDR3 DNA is TGTGCCAGCAGCCGACTAGGGGACACTGAAGCTTTCTTT. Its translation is CASSRLGDTEAFF.